This TCR beta chain stems from a study of T cells in Graves' hyperthyroidism and ophthalmopathy. In germline, CDR1 is SGHAT, CDR2 FQDESV (reference sequence). Trimming removed 1 base at V and 8 bases at J, with 17 bases between. The CDR3 runs 15 residues. This clonotype appeared a few times. Template material for amplifying TCR beta CDR3 regions consisted of RNA transcripts. HTBI primers were used for first-round RT-PCR of the TCR CDR3. TCRdb fed the multiplex PCR reads into MiXCR, producing one record per CDR3 protein. The sample has some 600,000 distinct CDR3 sequences; around 46% are singletons. The sequenced sample consisted of peripheral blood or thyroid tissue (not recorded which). V and J are TRBV11-1 and TRBJ1-2; D gene unclear. This sequence was found in a young woman with Graves' hyperthyroidism. CDR3 sequence: CASSLGGSAQRGYTF. The CDR3 coding sequence is TGTGCCAGCAGCTTAGGAGGATCGGCCCAAAGGGGCTACACCTTC.